Presented here are 20 T cell receptor beta chains from one specimen sequenced in a study of shared clonotypes between healthy human individuals. Data came from immunoSEQ multiplex PCR; TCRdb stores just in-frame clones and leaves some out. Of 330,000 or so clones detected, more than 60% appear once; the ten largest clones hold over 9.5%. The sequenced material came from memory CD4+ T cells sorted from blood. Subset described: CD45RA-negative fraction. Receptors were obtained from a man aged 30 to 39 in good health.

The genes are TRBV5-1 and TRBJ2-3; 7 nucleotides agree with TRBD2. With 2 bases clipped from V and 2 bases from J, the junction kept 5 bases outside the gene matches. The germline V gene encodes CDR1 SGHRS and CDR2 YFSETQ. There are 15 residues in the CDR3. In DNA form, the CDR3 reads TGCGCCAGCAGCTTTCTAGCGGATACCACAGATACGCAGTATTTT. Amino acid sequence: CASSFLADTTDTQYF.

The chain uses TRBV2 and TRBJ2-1, with D perhaps matching TRBD2 (6 bases). With 5 bases removed from V and 5 bases from J, the gap between germline ends came to 13 bases. CDR1 is SNHLY, CDR2 FYNNEI, per germline. The length of the CDR3 is 14 residues. CDR3: CASSPTSRHNEQFF. CDR3 coding DNA: TGTGCCAGCAGTCCCACTAGCAGACACAATGAGCAGTTCTTC.

This chain connects TRBV6-1 to TRBJ1-6; 7 positions match TRBD1. The CDR3 is 15 amino acids. Trimming at V came to 2 bases and at J to 6 bases, leaving 4 bases not matched to a gene. Germline CDR1 and CDR2: MNHNS and SASEGT. The CDR3 DNA follows: TGTGCCAGCAGTGAACCGACAGGGCTTAATTCACCCCTCCACTTT. Translation: CASSEPTGLNSPLHF.

This chain links TRBV9 with TRBJ2-7; D gene unclear. This CDR3 has 15 amino acids. Trimming removed 2 bases at V and 3 bases at J, with 15 bases between. Germline lookup yields CDR1 SGDLS and CDR2 YYNGEE. CDR3 coding DNA: TGTGCCAGCAGCGTCCGGGCCCCGCCCGACTACGAGCAGTACTTC. Its translation is CASSVRAPPDYEQYF.

The chain uses TRBV12-5 and TRBJ2-2; D not resolved. The CDR3 is made up of 17 amino acids. With 0 bases removed from V and 2 bases from J, the gap between germline ends came to 13 bases. Germline assignment: CDR1 LGHNT and CDR2 FRNRAP. CDR3 DNA sequence: TGTGCTAGTGGTTTGGTTCGGCAGGCGATAAACACCGGGGAGCTGTTTTTT. It specifies CASGLVRQAINTGELFF.

This chain joins TRBV5-5 and TRBJ1-5; 8 nucleotides align to TRBD1. This CDR3 is 17 amino acids long. CDR1 SGHKS and CDR2 YYEKEE come from the germline V gene (reference sequence). V lost 4 bases and J lost 3; bases outside the gene matches: 12. DNA for the CDR3: TGTGCCAGCAGCCATGTAGGGACAGGTTGGGACAATCAGCCCCAGCATTTT. Translation: CASSHVGTGWDNQPQHF.

About this clone: This specimen includes other DNA sequences encoding the same CDR3. This rearrangement joins TRBV7-9 to TRBJ2-1; 7 nucleotides match TRBD2. CDR1 is SEHNR, CDR2 FQNEAQ, per germline (reference sequence). Losses at the gene ends were 2 bases for V and 0 bases for J; bases not matched to a gene: 4. The CDR3 is 16 amino acids. The CDR3 DNA is TGTGCCAGCAGCTTATCTTTAGCGGGCTCCTACAATGAGCAGTTCTTC. Translated, it gives CASSLSLAGSYNEQFF.

The V and J genes are TRBV7-2 and TRBJ2-4; 7 bases match TRBD2. Germline V gene lookup returns CDR1 SGHTA and CDR2 FQGNSA. With V trimmed by 8 bases and J by 0 bases, 13 bases remained unmatched. The length of the CDR3 is 17 residues. The CDR3 sequence is CASSDWGGVGAKNIQYF. The CDR3 region has the DNA TGTGCCAGCTCGGACTGGGGGGGAGTGGGAGCCAAAAACATTCAGTACTTC.

The chain couples TRBV11-2 to TRBJ2-1; tentatively, D is TRBD1 (5 bases). CDR3 size: 14 residues. V lost 2 bases to trimming and J lost 7 bases, with 12 bases between them. Germline assignment: CDR1 SGHAT and CDR2 FQNNGV. The chain's CDR3 is CASSLRTFLNEQFF. In nucleotides, the CDR3 is TGTGCCAGCAGCTTAAGGACATTTCTAAATGAGCAGTTCTTC.

This chain joins TRBV5-6 and TRBJ1-1; 8 bases are shared with TRBD1. The CDR3 consists of 14 residues. Germline values: CDR1 SGHDT, CDR2 YYEEEE. The trim removed 4 bases at V and 3 bases at J, leaving 5 bases unmatched. The CDR3 loop reads CASSRDRLDTEAFF. DNA of the CDR3: TGTGCCAGCAGCAGGGACAGGCTGGACACTGAAGCTTTCTTT. Filled out from reference TRBV5-6 and TRBJ1-1, the complete variable domain reads DAGVTQSPTHLIKTRGQQVTLRCSPKSGHDTVSWYQQALGQGPQFIFQYYEEEERQRGNFPDRFSGHQFPNYSSELNVNALLLGDSALYLCASSRDRLDTEAFFGQGTRLTVV.

The chain has TRBV5-6 and TRBJ2-5; D gene unclear. CDR1 is SGHDT, CDR2 YYEEEE, per germline. V shed 1 base and J shed 2 bases, with 6 bases lying between them. The CDR3 sequence is 13 residues long. CDR3 in amino acids: CASSLNEQETQYF. The CDR3 DNA is TGTGCCAGCAGCTTGAACGAACAAGAGACCCAGTACTTC.

The chain is built from TRBV11-2 and TRBJ2-7, with 10 bases that match TRBD2. The J segment lost 1 base and the V segment lost 5 bases, leaving 8 bases of the junction unmatched. Germline V gives CDR1 SGHAT, CDR2 FQNNGV. The CDR3 totals 16 residues. DNA for the CDR3: TGTGCCAGCAGCCAAGCTAGCGGGAGAATATCCTACGAGCAGTACTTC. Its translation is CASSQASGRISYEQYF. Looking up the rest from reference TRBV11-2 and TRBJ2-7 gives the full variable domain: EAGVAQSPRYKIIEKRQSVAFWCNPISGHATLYWYQQILGQGPKLLIQFQNNGVVDDSQLPKDRFSAERLKGVDSTLKIQPAKLEDSAVYLCASSQASGRISYEQYFGPGTRLTVT.

This chain links TRBV21-1 with TRBJ2-7; the table's TRBD2 call for D was not verified on the DNA. TRBV21-1 is labeled a pseudogene. This CDR3 has 20 amino acids. CDR3 nucleotides: TGTGCCAGCAGCAAAGTTCGGGCTAGCGGGAGGGCCCGACCAATTTGCGAGCAGTACTTC. Its translation: CASSKVRASGRARPICEQYF.

The rearrangement links TRBV5-1 to TRBJ2-3; D call uncertain. V lost 2 bases, J lost 1 base, and 5 bases lay in between. The CDR3 is 13 amino acids. Germline values: CDR1 SGHRS, CDR2 YFSETQ. Written as DNA, the CDR3 is TGCGCCAGCAGCTTCAGCGGCACAGATACGCAGTATTTT. Protein product: CASSFSGTDTQYF.

The CDR3 is CAGGQGGYGYTF. For the CDR3, the DNA is TGTGCCGGGGGCCAGGGGGGCTATGGCTACACCTTC. The chain recombines TRBV7-2 with TRBJ1-2, with 7 bases lining up with TRBD1. Germline V CDR1 and CDR2: SGHTA, FQGNSA. This CDR3 is 12 amino acids long. Losses at the gene ends were 11 bases for V and 4 bases for J; bases not matched to a gene: 7.

This chain connects TRBV19 to TRBJ1-1; 9 nucleotides line up with TRBD1. This CDR3 has 17 amino acids. The germline gives CDR1 LNHDA, CDR2 SQIVND (reference sequence). V lost 3 bases and J lost 0; bases outside the gene matches: 8. Here the CDR3 reads CASSIVSGTGMNTEAFF. CDR3 coding DNA: TGTGCCAGTAGTATCGTTTCCGGGACAGGGATGAACACTGAAGCTTTCTTT.

The J gene is TRBJ1-1, the V gene TRBV7-9, with no clear D. Between the trimmed V and J ends, which lost 1 base and 1 base, there was a span of 10 bases. The CDR3 has 15 amino acids. In germline, CDR1 is SEHNR, CDR2 FQNEAQ (reference sequence). The CDR3 DNA is TGTGCCAGCAGCTTAGTACGCACCAGGAACACTGAAGCTTTCTTT. This gives the protein CASSLVRTRNTEAFF.

The gene calls are TRBV2 and TRBJ2-2; 7 nucleotides line up with TRBD1. CDR1 is SNHLY and CDR2 is FYNNEI in the germline V gene. This CDR3 contains 15 residues. V lost 4 bases and J lost 1; bases outside the gene matches: 3. The CDR3 reads CASSGQGLNTGELFF. In nucleotides, the CDR3 is TGTGCCAGCAGTGGACAGGGATTGAACACCGGGGAGCTGTTTTTT.

The V and J genes are TRBV7-9 and TRBJ1-1; D is uncertain. CDR1 and CDR2 (germline): SEHNR, FQNEAQ (reference sequence). Deletions cut 3 bases from V and 10 bases from J, with 3 bases between. This CDR3 contains 9 residues. The CDR3 bases are TGTGCCAGCAGCTTTAGAGCTTTCTTT. It specifies CASSFRAFF.

The chain joins TRBV7-9 to TRBJ2-7, with D perhaps given as TRBD1 or TRBD2 (6 bases each). CDR1 SEHNR and CDR2 FQNEAQ come from the germline V gene (reference sequence). V shed 5 bases and J shed 0 bases, with 14 bases lying between them. The CDR3 consists of 15 residues. CDR3 sequence (DNA): TGTGCCAGCAGCGTAGGGGGACTCACCTCCTACGAGCAGTACTTC. Translating it yields CASSVGGLTSYEQYF. Variable domain in full (rest from reference TRBV7-9 and TRBJ2-7): DTGVSQNPRHKITKRGQNVTFRCDPISEHNRLYWYRQTLGQGPEFLTYFQNEAQLEKSRLLSDRFSAERPKGSFSTLEIQRTEQGDSAMYLCASSVGGLTSYEQYFGPGTRLTVT.